The next 21 T cell receptor beta chains were all read from a single sample in a study of blood T cells in healthy people across ages. The authors ran a second PCR of about 7 to 11 cycles using a sample-barcoded 5' primer and a J-beta primer mix. From the 5' RACE reads, TCRdb called clonotypes with MiXCR, one entry per CDR3 protein. The sample carries approximately 780,000 distinct CDR3 sequences, around a quarter recorded once. The same data also went into a second study, on T cells of mothers and their children.

Sequenced material: blood. The source is a boy younger than 18 in good health.

The chain couples TRBV6-1 to TRBJ2-5; a weak D match, TRBD2 (6 bases). Germline values: CDR1 MNHNS, CDR2 SASEGT. The CDR3 sequence is 16 residues long. Trimming removed 4 bases from V and 6 bases from J, with 21 bases in between. CDR3: CASSGRELHNSKTQYF. CDR3 DNA: TGTGCCAGCAGTGGGAGGGAACTACATAATTCGAAGACCCAGTACTTC.

This clonotype was picked up a small number of times. The V gene is TRBV3-1, the J gene TRBJ2-5, with a tentative D call TRBD2 (6 bases). V dropped 5 bases and J dropped 3 bases, with 16 bases sitting between them. Germline V gene sequence: CDR1 LGHDT, CDR2 YNNKEL (reference sequence). The CDR3 covers 15 residues. The CDR3 here is CASSGPLGLEETQYF. In DNA, the CDR3 is TGTGCCAGCAGCGGACCGTTGGGACTCGAAGAGACCCAGTACTTC.

The rearrangement joins TRBV20-1 to TRBJ2-4, with TRBD2 matching 9 bases. Germline V gives CDR1 DFQATT, CDR2 SNEGSKA (reference sequence). The length of the CDR3 is 16 residues. Unmatched junction bases numbered 8, after V lost 1 base and J lost 4 bases. The CDR3 region has the DNA TGCAGTGCTAGAGTTAGGACTAGCGAGGGAAAAAACATTCAGTACTTC. This encodes CSARVRTSEGKNIQYF.

This clonotype occurred a few times. The chain links TRBV12-3 or TRBV12-4 to TRBJ2-7; D unresolved. The CDR3 contains 14 residues. V dropped 2 bases and J dropped 3 bases, with 11 bases sitting between them. The CDR3 reads CASSLRVLGYEQYF. In DNA, the CDR3 is TGTGCCAGCAGTTTAAGGGTTCTCGGCTACGAGCAGTACTTC.

The gene calls are TRBV7-8 and TRBJ1-6, with 9 bases identical to TRBD1. There are 16 residues in the CDR3. The V gene end was trimmed by 0 bases and the J gene end by 7 bases; junction bases not matched to a gene: 4. Germline CDR1 is SGHVS and CDR2 is FQNEAQ. The CDR3 DNA is TGTGCCAGCAGCTTAGCGCGGGGACAGGGCAATTCACCCCTCCACTTT. This translates into CASSLARGQGNSPLHF.

This clonotype has a handful of counts. This chain connects TRBV20-1 to TRBJ1-1; D unresolved. Trimming left V 4 bases short and J 0 bases short, with 6 bases between. The CDR3 extends over 12 amino acids. The germline V gene encodes CDR1 DFQATT and CDR2 SNEGSKA (reference sequence). CDR3 residues: CSANEVNTEAFF. The CDR3 DNA follows: TGCAGTGCTAACGAGGTGAACACTGAAGCTTTCTTT.

The chain is built from TRBV5-6 and TRBJ1-5; D perhaps matches TRBD1 (5 bases). Between the trimmed V and J ends, which lost 4 bases and 9 bases, there was a span of 23 bases. CDR1 and CDR2 from the germline V gene are SGHDT and YYEEEE. The CDR3 spans 16 residues. CDR3 in amino acids: CASSLGPRGLWGPQHF. CDR3 coding DNA: TGTGCCAGCAGCCTAGGACCAAGGGGACTTTGGGGGCCCCAGCATTTT.

This clonotype was found a few times. V and J are TRBV10-3 and TRBJ2-6; D tentatively reads TRBD1 or TRBD2 (5 bases each). This CDR3 comprises 16 residues. V lost 6 bases to trimming and J lost 0 bases, with 12 bases between them. Looked up from germline, CDR1 is ENHRY and CDR2 is SYGVKD. CDR3 bases: TGTGCCATCAGAGGGACCGAAGACTCTGGGGCCAACGTCCTGACTTTC. Amino acid sequence: CAIRGTEDSGANVLTF.

J is TRBJ2-1 and V is TRBV7-9; D could derive from TRBD1 or TRBD2 (7 bases each). This CDR3 has 16 residues. V lost 5 bases to trimming and J lost 4 bases, with 18 bases between them. Looked up from germline, CDR1 is SEHNR and CDR2 is FQNEAQ (reference sequence). The CDR3: CASSPLGGGEYNEQFF. In nucleotides, the CDR3 is TGTGCCAGCAGCCCTTTGGGAGGGGGCGAATACAATGAGCAGTTCTTC.

The V call is TRBV12-3 or TRBV12-4, the J call TRBJ1-2; TRBD1 is a possible D gene (6 bases). The V end lost 6 bases, the J end lost 0 bases, and 14 bases lay between the germline ends. The CDR3 has 15 residues. The CDR3 DNA follows: TGTGCCAGCAGGGGTGATACAGGGCCTAACTATGGCTACACCTTC. Protein sequence: CASRGDTGPNYGYTF.

This clonotype was counted ten times or more. The V gene is TRBV4-2, the J gene TRBJ2-5, with a tentative D call TRBD2 (6 bases). This CDR3 region has 18 residues. The V gene's germline CDR1 is LGHNA and CDR2 YNFKEQ. V lost 4 bases to trimming and J lost 2 bases, with 23 bases between them. The CDR3 reads CASSPLFRTSLSQETQYF. The CDR3 DNA reads as TGTGCCAGCAGCCCGCTATTCCGAACTAGCCTCTCACAAGAGACCCAGTACTTC.

V is TRBV10-3 and J is TRBJ1-2; the D is unclear. CDR1 and CDR2 from the germline V gene are ENHRY and SYGVKD. Trimming pared 0 bases from V and 3 bases from J, leaving 17 bases between. CDR3 size: 17 residues. The CDR3 reads CAISESSGAGADYGYTF. The CDR3, as DNA: TGTGCCATCAGTGAGTCGTCGGGCGCAGGAGCCGACTATGGCTACACCTTC.

The V and J genes are TRBV9 and TRBJ1-6; 7 bases are shared with TRBD1. The CDR3 is made up of 14 amino acids. V shed 3 bases, J shed 7 bases, and the junction held 4 bases outside the gene matches. Germline CDR1 and CDR2: SGDLS and YYNGEE. For the CDR3, the DNA is TGTGCCAGCAGCGAGATGACAGGGAATTCACCCCTCCACTTT. It specifies CASSEMTGNSPLHF.

This clonotype was seen more than once but under ten times. This sequence joins TRBV28 and TRBJ2-5; D gene ambiguous. The germline V and J ends were trimmed by 5 bases and 5 bases, with 12 bases remaining between them. In germline, CDR1 is MDHEN, CDR2 SYDVKM. This CDR3 spans 13 amino acids. The CDR3 loop is CASSRILGETQYF. In nucleotides, the CDR3 is TGTGCCAGCAGTCGGATCCTTGGGGAGACCCAGTACTTC.

V usage is TRBV12-3 or TRBV12-4 and J usage is TRBJ1-2, with D perhaps matching TRBD1 (6 bases). The CDR3 length is 16 residues. V lost 6 bases, J lost 4 bases, and 21 bases lay in between. The CDR3 sequence: CASSKARGILGYGYTF. In DNA, the CDR3 is TGTGCCAGCAGCAAAGCTAGGGGGATCTTAGGCTATGGCTACACCTTC.

This clonotype was seen a handful of times. The V gene is TRBV7-2, the J gene TRBJ2-1; 13 nucleotides agree with TRBD2. This CDR3 has 17 residues. The germline gives CDR1 SGHTA, CDR2 FQGNSA. V gave up 4 bases and J gave up 4 bases; unmatched junction bases: 7. The CDR3 DNA follows: TGTGCCAGCAGCTGGGTAGGGGGACTAGCGGGGTACAATGAGCAGTTCTTC. Translating it yields CASSWVGGLAGYNEQFF.

The chain employs TRBV7-3 and TRBJ1-6; D is unclear. This CDR3 region has 14 residues. V shed 2 bases and J shed 9 bases, with 11 bases lying between them. CDR1 and CDR2 from the germline V gene are SGHTA and FQGTGA. CDR3 bases: TGTGCCAGCAGCTTAGGGTGGCGGACTTCACCCCTCCACTTT. Its translation: CASSLGWRTSPLHF.

This clonotype was counted between two and nine times. Here the CDR3 reads CASRQPLGEQFF. DNA for the CDR3: TGTGCCAGCAGGCAACCCTTAGGGGAGCAGTTCTTC. This chain joins TRBV12-3 or TRBV12-4 and TRBJ2-7; D uncertain. TRBJ2-1 matches the DNA end more closely, so the J call is doubtful. The CDR3 totals 12 residues.

This clonotype was found a few times. The J gene is TRBJ1-5, the V gene TRBV14; D remains ambiguous. The germline V gene has CDR1 SGHDN and CDR2 FVKESK. The CDR3 has 19 residues. Trimming stripped 1 base from V and 2 bases from J, with 21 bases between. The DNA of the CDR3 is TGTGCCAGCAGCCAAGTTAGGAATCAATTTGGGCACCGCAATCAGCCCCAGCATTTT. Residues: CASSQVRNQFGHRNQPQHF.

As for this clonotype: A read error may produce the germline difference seen at one junction end. The V call is TRBV29-1, the J call TRBJ2-5, with D possibly matching TRBD2 (6 bases). The CDR3 is made up of 13 amino acids. The germline gives CDR1 SQVTM, CDR2 ANQGSEA. DNA of the CDR3: TGCAGCGTTGGCGCGGGGCCCCTAAGACCAGTGGAGTTC. As protein: CSVGAGPLRPVEF.

This clonotype occurred a few times. The genes are TRBV5-1 and TRBJ2-2; TRBD1 matches 9 bases. Germline V lookup: CDR1 SGHRS, CDR2 YFSETQ. With 8 bases clipped from V and 4 bases from J, the junction kept 9 bases outside the gene matches. The CDR3 covers 15 residues. Here the CDR3 DNA reads TGCGCCAGTAGCCCAGGGACAGGGTCCACCGGGGAGCTGTTTTTT. Its translation: CASSPGTGSTGELFF.